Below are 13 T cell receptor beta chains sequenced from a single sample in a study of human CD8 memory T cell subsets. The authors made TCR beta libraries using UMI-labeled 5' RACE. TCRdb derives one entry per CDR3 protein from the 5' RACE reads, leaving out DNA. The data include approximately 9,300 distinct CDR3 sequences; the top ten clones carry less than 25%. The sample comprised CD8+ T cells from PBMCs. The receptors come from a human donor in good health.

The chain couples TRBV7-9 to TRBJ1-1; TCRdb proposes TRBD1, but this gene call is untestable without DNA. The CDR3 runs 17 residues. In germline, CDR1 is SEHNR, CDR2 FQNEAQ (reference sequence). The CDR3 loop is CASSLVGGRRMNTEAFF.

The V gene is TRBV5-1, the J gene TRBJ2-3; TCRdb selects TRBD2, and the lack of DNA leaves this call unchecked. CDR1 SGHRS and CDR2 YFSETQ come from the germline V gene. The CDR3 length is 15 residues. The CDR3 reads CASSEGLADTDTQYF. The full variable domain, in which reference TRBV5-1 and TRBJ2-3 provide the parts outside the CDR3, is KAGVTQTPRYLIKTRGQQVTLSCSPISGHRSVSWYQQTPGQGLQFLFEYFSETQRNKGNFPGRFSGRQFSNSRSEMNVSTLELGDSALYLCASSEGLADTDTQYFGPGTRLTVL.

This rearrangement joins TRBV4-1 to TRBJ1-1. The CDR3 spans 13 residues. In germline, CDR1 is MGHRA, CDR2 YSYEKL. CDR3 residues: CASSQGVRTEAFF.

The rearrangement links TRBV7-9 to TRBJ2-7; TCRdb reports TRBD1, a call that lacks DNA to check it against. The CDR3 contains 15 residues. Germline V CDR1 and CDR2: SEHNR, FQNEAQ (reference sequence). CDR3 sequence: CASSSRDRGLYEQYF.

CDR3: CSARLYGELFF. The V and J genes are TRBV29-1 and TRBJ2-2. This CDR3 comprises 11 residues. Germline CDR1 is SQVTM and CDR2 is ANQGSEA.

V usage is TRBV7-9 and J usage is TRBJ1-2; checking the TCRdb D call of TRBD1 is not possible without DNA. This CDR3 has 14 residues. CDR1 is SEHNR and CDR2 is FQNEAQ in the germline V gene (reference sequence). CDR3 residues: CASSSRTGVYGYTF.

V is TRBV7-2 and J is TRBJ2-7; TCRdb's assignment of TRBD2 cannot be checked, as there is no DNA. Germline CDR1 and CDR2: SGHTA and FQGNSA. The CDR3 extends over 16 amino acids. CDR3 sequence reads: CASSPDLAGGPEEQYF.

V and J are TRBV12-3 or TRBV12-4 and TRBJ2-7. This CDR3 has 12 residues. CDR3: CASSMSSYEQYF.

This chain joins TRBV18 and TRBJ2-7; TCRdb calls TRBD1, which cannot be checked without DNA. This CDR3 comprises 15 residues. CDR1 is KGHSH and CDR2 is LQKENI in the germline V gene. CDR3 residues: CASSPGQGSPYEQYF.

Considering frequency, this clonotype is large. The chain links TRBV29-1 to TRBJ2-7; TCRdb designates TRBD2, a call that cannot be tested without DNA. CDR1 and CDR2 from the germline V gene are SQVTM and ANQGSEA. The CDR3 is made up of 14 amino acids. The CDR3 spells CSVTGLAGDYEQYF.

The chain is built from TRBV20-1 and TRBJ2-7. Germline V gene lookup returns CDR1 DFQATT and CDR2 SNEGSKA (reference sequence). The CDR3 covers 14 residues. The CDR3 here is CSARDISGYYEQYF.

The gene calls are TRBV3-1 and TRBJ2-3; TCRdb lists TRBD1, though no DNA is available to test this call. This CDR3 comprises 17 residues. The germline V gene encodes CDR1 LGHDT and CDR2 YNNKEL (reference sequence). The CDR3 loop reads CASSRTGRGEYTDTQYF.

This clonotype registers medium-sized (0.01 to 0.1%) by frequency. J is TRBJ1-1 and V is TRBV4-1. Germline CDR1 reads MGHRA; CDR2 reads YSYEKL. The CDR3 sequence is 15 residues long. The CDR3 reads CASSQGMAANTEAFF.